This TCR beta chain was retrieved from a study of beta chain features in type 1 diabetes. Between the trimmed V and J ends, which lost 2 bases and 3 bases, there was a span of 9 bases. The CDR3 is 14 residues long. CDR1 MNHEY and CDR2 SVGAGI come from the germline V gene. Central memory, naive, regulatory and stem cell-like memory CD4+ cells were sorted by CD45RO/CCR7/CD25/CD127/CD95/CD27. Findings and limits, study-wide: Shortening of TCRB CDR3s, moderate but significant, appeared in all four CD4+ subsets of Type 1 diabetes patients. Using cDNA template may skew counts toward highly expressing activated cells. VDJ junctions from patients with type 1 diabetes contained fewer insertions and more deletions.

Every isolated RNA sample was fully reverse transcribed, so sequencing captured expressed TCRB transcripts. The table came from immunoSEQ multiplex PCR; TCRdb's copy has only in-frame clones and leaves some out. Among 970,000 or so clones listed, about a sixth were seen once. This clone was recorded a few times. Its target is not known. The chain joins TRBV6-5 to TRBJ2-3, with D perhaps TRBD2 (5 bases). The origin of this receptor is a woman aged 18 to 35 in good health. Material: naive CD4+ T cells from blood. CDR3 loop: CASSYRGYTDTQYF. The CDR3 DNA sequence: TGTGCCAGCAGTTACCGAGGGTATACAGATACGCAGTATTTT.